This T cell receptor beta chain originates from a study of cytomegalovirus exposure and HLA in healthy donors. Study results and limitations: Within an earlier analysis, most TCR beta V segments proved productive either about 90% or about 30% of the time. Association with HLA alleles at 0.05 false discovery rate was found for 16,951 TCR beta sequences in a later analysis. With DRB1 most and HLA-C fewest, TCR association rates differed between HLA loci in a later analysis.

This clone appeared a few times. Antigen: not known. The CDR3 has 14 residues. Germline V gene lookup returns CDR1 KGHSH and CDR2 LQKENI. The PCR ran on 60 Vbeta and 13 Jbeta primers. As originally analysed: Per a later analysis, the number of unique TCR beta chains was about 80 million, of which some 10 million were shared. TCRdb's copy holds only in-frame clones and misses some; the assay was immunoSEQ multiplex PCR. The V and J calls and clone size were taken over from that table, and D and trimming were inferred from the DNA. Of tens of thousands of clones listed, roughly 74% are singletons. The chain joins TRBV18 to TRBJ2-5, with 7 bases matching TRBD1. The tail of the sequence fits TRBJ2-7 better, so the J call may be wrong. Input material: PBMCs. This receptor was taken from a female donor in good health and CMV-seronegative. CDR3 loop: CASSPQGTVYEQYF. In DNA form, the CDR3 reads TGTGCCAGCTCACCACAGGGGACAGTCTACGAGCAGTACTTC.